Following are 2 T cell receptor beta chains from one sample sequenced in a study of shared clonotypes between healthy human individuals. The assay was immunoSEQ multiplex PCR, and TCRdb's table has in-frame clones only and misses some. The sample includes about 230,000 clones, over 50% of them seen just once. Sequencing was done on a sample of memory CD4+ T cells sorted from blood. Noted subset: CD45RA-negative fraction. These receptors all stem from a man in his thirties or forties in good health.

This chain joins TRBV6-5 and TRBJ2-2; 9 nucleotides line up with TRBD2. Trimming at V came to 4 bases and at J to 3 bases, leaving 6 bases not matched to a gene. CDR3 length: 16 residues. Germline V gives CDR1 MNHEY, CDR2 SVGAGI. CDR3 in DNA: TGTGCCAGCAGTTCTGTCCTAGCGGGATACACCGGGGAGCTGTTTTTT. This gives the protein CASSSVLAGYTGELFF.

The genes are TRBV7-3 and TRBJ2-1; D might be TRBD1 or TRBD2, each matching 6 bases. V was pared by 5 bases and J by 9 bases, with 8 bases between. The CDR3 contains 11 residues. Germline V gene data show CDR1 as SGHTA and CDR2 as FQGTGA. Here the CDR3 reads CASSGGGEQFF. In DNA form, the CDR3 reads TGTGCCAGCAGCGGAGGGGGTGAGCAGTTCTTC.